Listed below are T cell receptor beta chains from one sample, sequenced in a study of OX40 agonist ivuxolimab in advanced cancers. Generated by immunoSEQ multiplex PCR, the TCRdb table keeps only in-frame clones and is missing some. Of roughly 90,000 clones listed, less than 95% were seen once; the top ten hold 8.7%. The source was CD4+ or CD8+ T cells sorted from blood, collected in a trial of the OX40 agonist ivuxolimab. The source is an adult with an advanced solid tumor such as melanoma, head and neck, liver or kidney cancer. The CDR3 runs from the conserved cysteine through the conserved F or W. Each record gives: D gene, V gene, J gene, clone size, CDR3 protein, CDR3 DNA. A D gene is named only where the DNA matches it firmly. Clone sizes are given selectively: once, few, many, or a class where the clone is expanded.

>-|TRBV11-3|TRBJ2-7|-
CASSPLGREGAYEQYF
TGTGCCAGCAGCCCTCTTGGCAGGGAGGGGGCCTACGAGCAGTACTTC
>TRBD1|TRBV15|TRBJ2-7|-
CATSRDFVTGGYEQYF
TGTGCCACCAGCAGAGATTTCGTGACAGGGGGATACGAGCAGTACTTC
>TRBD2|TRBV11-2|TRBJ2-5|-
CASSRLAETQYF
TGTGCCAGCAGTCGACTAGCCGAGACCCAGTACTTC
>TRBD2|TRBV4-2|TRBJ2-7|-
CASSPEREWYEQYF
TGTGCCAGCAGCCCCGAGCGGGAGTGGTACGAGCAGTACTTC
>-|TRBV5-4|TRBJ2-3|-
CASSLLSTDTQYF
TGTGCCAGCAGCTTGCTCAGCACAGATACGCAGTATTTT
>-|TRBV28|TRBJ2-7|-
CASSLGRVPYEQYF
TGTGCCAGCAGTTTGGGCAGGGTTCCCTACGAGCAGTACTTC
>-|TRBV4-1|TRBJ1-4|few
CASSQAPYRYRATNEKLFF
TGCGCCAGCAGCCAAGCACCCTACAGATACCGCGCAACTAATGAAAAACTGTTTTTT
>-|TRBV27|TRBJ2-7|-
CVSSIRGVHEQYF
TGTGTCAGCAGTATCAGGGGGGTCCACGAGCAGTACTTC
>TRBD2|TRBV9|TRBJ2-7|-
CASSSSGRVFYEQYF
TGTGCCAGCAGCTCGAGCGGGAGGGTTTTCTACGAGCAGTACTTC
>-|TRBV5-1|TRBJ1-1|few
CASRRNTEAFF
TGCGCCAGCAGGCGGAACACTGAAGCTTTCTTT
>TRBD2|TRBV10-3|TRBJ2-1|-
CAISQEAGGSWEQFF
TGTGCCATCAGCCAGGAAGCGGGAGGGTCCTGGGAGCAGTTCTTC
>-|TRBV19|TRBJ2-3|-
CASGRFGSTDTQYF
TGTGCCAGCGGGCGTTTTGGGAGCACAGATACGCAGTATTTT
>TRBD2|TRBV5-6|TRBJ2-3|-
CASSLTSGATDTQYF
TGTGCCAGCAGCTTGACTAGCGGGGCAACAGATACGCAGTATTTT
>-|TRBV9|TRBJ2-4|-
CASSGGWEATGNIQYF
TGTGCCAGCAGCGGAGGCTGGGAAGCAACAGGAAACATTCAGTACTTC
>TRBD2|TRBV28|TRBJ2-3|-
CASSPDVGGKSTDTQYF
TGTGCCAGCAGTCCCGACGTCGGGGGGAAGAGCACAGATACGCAGTATTTT
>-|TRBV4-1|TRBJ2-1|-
CASSHPGLGSGDEQFF
TGCGCCAGCAGCCACCCCGGACTTGGCTCGGGTGATGAGCAGTTCTTC
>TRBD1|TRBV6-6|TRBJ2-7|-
CASSYSEQGIVF
TGTGCCAGCAGTTACTCCGAACAGGGGATTGTCTTC
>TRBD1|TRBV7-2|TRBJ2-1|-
CASSFDVRIAATGDNEQFF
TGTGCCAGCAGCTTCGATGTGCGAATAGCCGCAACAGGGGACAATGAGCAGTTCTTC
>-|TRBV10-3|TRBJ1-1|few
CAIKGQLNTEAFF
TGTGCCATCAAGGGACAACTGAACACTGAAGCTTTCTTT
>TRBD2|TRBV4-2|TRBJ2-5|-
CASSQLGAGLAQETQYF
TGTGCCAGCAGCCAACTAGGGGCGGGACTAGCTCAAGAGACCCAGTACTTC
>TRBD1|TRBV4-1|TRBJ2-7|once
CASSQEGQQIYEQYF
TGCGCCAGCAGCCAAGAGGGACAGCAGATTTACGAGCAGTACTTC